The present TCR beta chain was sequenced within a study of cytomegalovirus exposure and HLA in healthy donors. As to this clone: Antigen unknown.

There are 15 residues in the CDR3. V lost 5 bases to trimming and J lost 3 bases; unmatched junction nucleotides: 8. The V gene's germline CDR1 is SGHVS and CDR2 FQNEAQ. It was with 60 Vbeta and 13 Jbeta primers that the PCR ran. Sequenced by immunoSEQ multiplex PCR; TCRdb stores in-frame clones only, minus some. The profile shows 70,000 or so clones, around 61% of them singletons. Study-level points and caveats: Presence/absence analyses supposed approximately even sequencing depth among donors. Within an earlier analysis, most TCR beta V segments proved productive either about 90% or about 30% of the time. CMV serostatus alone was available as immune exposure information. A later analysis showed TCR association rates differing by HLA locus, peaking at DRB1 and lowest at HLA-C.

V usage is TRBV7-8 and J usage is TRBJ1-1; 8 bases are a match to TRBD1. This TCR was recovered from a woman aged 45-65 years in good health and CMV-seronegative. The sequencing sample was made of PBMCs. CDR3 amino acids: CASSPRTGRDTEAFF. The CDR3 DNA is TGTGCCAGCAGCCCCCGGACAGGGCGGGACACTGAAGCTTTCTTT.